This is a list of T cell receptor beta chains from one sample in a study of T cells after yellow fever vaccination. TCRdb passed the 5' RACE reads through MiXCR, listing each CDR3 protein once. This table holds a few hundred thousand distinct CDR3 sequences, about 5% found once. The source material was CD4+ T cells sorted from PBMCs, sampled on the day of the yellow fever booster vaccination. Every receptor here comes from a man between 18 and 35 years old who received the YFV17D yellow fever vaccine. CDR3s include the opening cysteine and the closing phenylalanine or tryptophan. The D gene is left open where the match is weak. The size entry is marked missing in some rows and otherwise reads once, few, many or a size class.

v_gene	j_gene	abundance	d_gene	CDR3aa	CDR3nt
TRBV7-2	TRBJ2-3	.	TRBD2	CASSPSPTSGGRDTQYF	TGTGCCAGCAGCCCATCCCCGACTAGCGGGGGGCGGGATACGCAGTATTTT
TRBV6-6	TRBJ1-2	many	.	CASSYDSAGYGYTF	TGTGCCAGCAGTTACGACAGTGCCGGGTATGGCTACACCTTC
TRBV4-3	TRBJ2-7	.	TRBD2	CASRPGTSFGEQYF	TGCGCCAGCAGGCCCGGGACTAGTTTCGGGGAGCAGTACTTC
TRBV7-2	TRBJ2-1	many	.	CASSLDGGAYNEQFF	TGTGCCAGCAGCTTAGATGGCGGAGCCTACAATGAGCAGTTCTTC
TRBV12-3/TRBV12-4	TRBJ2-7	many	TRBD2	CASSPSRGVSYEQYF	TGTGCCAGCAGCCCCTCGCGGGGGGTGTCCTACGAGCAGTACTTC
TRBV7-2	TRBJ2-3	many	.	CASSLVGSDNTQYF	TGTGCCAGCAGCTTAGTAGGCAGTGACAATACGCAGTATTTT
TRBV5-1	TRBJ1-2	.	.	CASSQVRDGYGYTF	TGCGCCAGCAGCCAGGTGAGAGACGGCTATGGCTACACCTTC
TRBV12-5	TRBJ2-3	.	TRBD2	CASGQGLAGDTQYF	TGTGCTAGTGGCCAAGGACTAGCGGGGGATACGCAGTATTTT
TRBV15	TRBJ2-3	many	.	CATSRGSSGTSTDTQYF	TGTGCCACCAGCAGAGGATCGAGCGGAACTAGCACAGATACGCAGTATTTT
TRBV7-2	TRBJ2-3	many	.	CASSLNRATDTQYF	TGTGCCAGCAGCTTAAACAGGGCCACAGATACGCAGTATTTT
TRBV5-4	TRBJ1-3	few	TRBD1	CAWTGSGNTIYF	TGTGCCTGGACAGGGTCGGGAAACACCATATATTTT
TRBV9	TRBJ2-3	few	.	CASSERGDGVADTQYF	TGTGCCAGCAGCGAGAGGGGGGACGGTGTCGCAGATACGCAGTATTTT
TRBV20-1	TRBJ2-5	.	.	CSAPTKGQETQYF	TGCAGTGCACCAACGAAGGGGCAAGAGACCCAGTACTTC
TRBV7-2	TRBJ2-7	many	.	CASSLLWEQYF	TGTGCCAGCAGCTTACTATGGGAGCAGTACTTC
TRBV15	TRBJ2-7	.	TRBD2	CATSMGGGSYEQYF	TGTGCCACCAGCATGGGCGGGGGCTCCTACGAGCAGTACTTC
TRBV3-1	TRBJ1-4	few	.	CASSQSPAGGGKLFF	TGTGCCAGCAGCCAATCCCCGGCGGGAGGAGGAAAACTGTTTTTT
TRBV15	TRBJ2-7	few	TRBD1	CATSRVRDRPPKQYF	TGTGCCACCAGCAGAGTCCGGGACAGGCCTCCGAAGCAGTACTTC
TRBV2	TRBJ1-4	many	.	CASSEGRTNEKLFF	TGTGCCAGCAGTGAAGGCCGGACAAATGAAAAACTGTTTTTT